This T cell receptor beta chain was identified in a study of cytomegalovirus exposure and HLA in healthy donors. A multiplex PCR was run with 60 Vbeta primers and 13 Jbeta primers. Measured with immunoSEQ multiplex PCR; TCRdb has only the in-frame clones, and not every one. The sample lists approximately 100,000 clones; about three quarters were seen once. Germline CDR1 is SGHVS and CDR2 is FQNEAQ. The CDR3 sequence is 16 residues long. The V gene end was trimmed by 6 bases and the J gene end by 2 bases; junction bases not matched to a gene: 9. This clone was picked up one time. No antigen is known for it. Study-level results: The authors judged a highly shared variant cluster likely a sequencing artifact.

The chain is built from TRBV7-8 and TRBJ1-4; TRBD1 matches at 7 bases. The specimen sequenced was PBMCs. The clonotype comes from a female donor in good health and CMV-seropositive. The CDR3 loop reads CASRRKRGLTNEKLFF. The CDR3 nucleotides read TGTGCCAGCAGACGAAAAAGGGGGCTTACTAATGAAAAACTGTTTTTT.